This T cell receptor (beta chain) stems from a study of T cells in Graves' hyperthyroidism and ophthalmopathy. Trimming removed 7 bases at V and 1 base at J, with 13 bases between. The CDR3 is 14 residues long. Germline V CDR1 and CDR2: ENHRY, SYGVKD. This clonotype was detected a few times. What was amplified from RNA transcripts were TCR beta CDR3 regions. When the TCR CDR3 underwent first-round RT-PCR, the HTBI primer set was used. TCRdb re-derived calls from the multiplex PCR reads in MiXCR, one entry per CDR3 protein. The sample yields 480,000 or so distinct CDR3 sequences, 40% to 55% seen once. The clonotype comes from an adult woman with Graves' disease, either hyperthyroidism or ophthalmopathy (not recorded which). Material for sequencing was peripheral blood or thyroid tissue (not recorded which). The J gene is TRBJ1-2, the V gene TRBV10-3; D gene uncertain. In DNA, the CDR3 is TGTGCCATCAACGAAGACGGGCTTAACTATGGCTACACCTTC. Its protein product is CAINEDGLNYGYTF.